This record looks at one TCR beta chain sequence and its context. Its target is not known. No donor had fewer than one pre-ART PBMC sample or fewer than two post-ART PBMC samples. Every HIV-positive participant received treatment in the United States. immunoSEQ v3.0 was run at survey level. Per-sample TRB depth target: roughly 40,000-50,000 T-cell genomes. Produced via immunoSEQ multiplex PCR; TCRdb's table is partial and in-frame only. Of 23,000 or so clones in the sample, around 84% were seen once. The sample comes from a study of long-term antiretroviral therapy in people with HIV. Findings of the study overall: Among HIV repertoires, CDR3 length ranges were narrower than those of controls.

The V and J ends lost 0 bases and 0 bases respectively, with 6 bases between them. CDR1 is SGHRS, CDR2 YFSETQ, per germline. This CDR3 contains 14 residues. This specimen was unsorted PBMCs, taken 0.1 years before starting antiretroviral therapy. The chain joins TRBV5-1 to TRBJ1-1; D perhaps matches TRBD1 (5 bases). This receptor was obtained from a man younger than 35 with HIV. The CDR3 DNA sequence: TGCGCCAGCAGCTTGGGGGGCATGAACACTGAAGCTTTCTTT. This encodes CASSLGGMNTEAFF. The complete variable domain, with remaining parts taken from reference TRBV5-1 and TRBJ1-1, reads KAGVTQTPRYLIKTRGQQVTLSCSPISGHRSVSWYQQTPGQGLQFLFEYFSETQRNKGNFPGRFSGRQFSNSRSEMNVSTLELGDSALYLCASSLGGMNTEAFFGQGTRLTVV.